These 10 T cell receptor beta chains were sequenced from one sample in a study of cytomegalovirus exposure and HLA in healthy donors. PCR employed 60 Vbeta and 13 Jbeta primers. The protocol was immunoSEQ multiplex PCR, while the TCRdb copy is restricted to in-frame clones and leaves out a portion. The sample includes 95,000 to 100,000 clones, around 72% of them seen just once. Sequencing was done on a sample of PBMCs. The receptors come from a male donor in good health and CMV-seronegative.

The chain's CDR3 is CASIPESDSNQPQHF. The DNA for the CDR3 is TGTGCCAGCATCCCTGAGAGCGATAGCAATCAGCCCCAGCATTTT. The chain employs TRBV28 and TRBJ1-5; D is unclear. V was clipped by 7 bases and J by 0 bases, with 13 bases between them. The CDR3 contains 15 residues. The germline gives CDR1 MDHEN, CDR2 SYDVKM. Full variable domain (missing parts from reference TRBV28 and TRBJ1-5): DVKVTQSSRYLVKRTGEKVFLECVQDMDHENMFWYRQDPGLGLRLIYFSYDVKMKEKGDIPEGYSVSREKKERFSLILESASTNQTSMYLCASIPESDSNQPQHFGDGTRLSIL.

The rearrangement joins TRBV5-1 to TRBJ1-3, with 7 bases aligning to TRBD1. The CDR3 loop spans 15 amino acids. Germline-derived CDR1 and CDR2 are SGHRS and YFSETQ. The J segment lost 0 bases and the V segment lost 3 bases, leaving 3 bases of the junction unmatched. CDR3 coding DNA: TGCGCCAGCAGCTCAGGGACAGACTCTGGAAACACCATATATTTT. This translates into CASSSGTDSGNTIYF. Filled out from reference TRBV5-1 and TRBJ1-3, the complete variable domain reads KAGVTQTPRYLIKTRGQQVTLSCSPISGHRSVSWYQQTPGQGLQFLFEYFSETQRNKGNFPGRFSGRQFSNSRSEMNVSTLELGDSALYLCASSSGTDSGNTIYFGEGSWLTVV.

This sequence joins TRBV6-5 and TRBJ2-5; tentatively, D is TRBD1 (6 bases). There are 14 residues in the CDR3. CDR1 MNHEY and CDR2 SVGAGI come from the germline V gene. The V gene lost 8 bases and the J gene lost 4 bases, with 17 bases spanning the gap. The CDR3 nucleotides are TGTGCCAGCGGAACTCAGGGGATCGTAGAGACCCAGTACTTC. Translating it yields CASGTQGIVETQYF.

The chain links TRBV25-1 to TRBJ2-7; D might be TRBD1 (5 bases). The germline V and J ends were trimmed by 8 bases and 4 bases, with 18 bases remaining between them. The germline CDR1 and CDR2 sequences are MGHDK and SYGVNS. The CDR3 sequence is 14 residues long. The CDR3 spells CASGASIGSYEQYF. The CDR3 DNA reads as TGTGCCAGCGGGGCCTCTATCGGGTCATACGAGCAGTACTTC.

The chain employs TRBV6-4 and TRBJ2-1; 7 nucleotides align to TRBD1. Germline lookup yields CDR1 MRHNA and CDR2 SNTAGT. V was pared by 8 bases and J by 4 bases, with 8 bases of the junction left unmatched. The CDR3 is made up of 14 amino acids. CDR3 loop: CASRKGAGYNEQFF. In DNA form, the CDR3 reads TGTGCCAGCCGAAAGGGGGCCGGGTACAATGAGCAGTTCTTC.

This rearrangement joins TRBV9 to TRBJ1-1, with D tentatively TRBD1 (6 bases). The CDR3 is made up of 14 amino acids. The V end lost 6 bases, the J end lost 2 bases, and 14 bases lay between the germline ends. Germline V lookup: CDR1 SGDLS, CDR2 YYNGEE. CDR3 sequence (DNA): TGTGCCAGCACCCCGGACAGTTTAAACACTGAAGCTTTCTTT. Encoded protein: CASTPDSLNTEAFF.

The gene calls are TRBV11-2 and TRBJ2-1, with 9 bases that match TRBD2. The CDR3 covers 16 residues. CDR1 and CDR2 (germline): SGHAT, FQNNGV. Trimming took 7 bases from V and 0 from J; bases not matched to a gene: 7. The CDR3 protein is CASNLPSGASYNEQFF. In DNA form, the CDR3 reads TGTGCCAGCAACCTCCCTAGCGGGGCCTCCTACAATGAGCAGTTCTTC. Looking up the rest from reference TRBV11-2 and TRBJ2-1 gives the full variable domain: EAGVAQSPRYKIIEKRQSVAFWCNPISGHATLYWYQQILGQGPKLLIQFQNNGVVDDSQLPKDRFSAERLKGVDSTLKIQPAKLEDSAVYLCASNLPSGASYNEQFFGPGTRLTVL.

Remarks on this clone: Additional DNA sequences in this sample encode the identical CDR3. V usage is TRBV9 and J usage is TRBJ1-1; 10 nucleotides align to TRBD1. V lost 4 bases, J lost 2 bases, and 8 bases stayed unmatched. CDR1 SGDLS and CDR2 YYNGEE come from the germline V gene. The CDR3 sequence is 16 residues long. CDR3 in DNA: TGTGCCAGCAGCCCGGGACAGGGGTTTGGAAACACTGAAGCTTTCTTT. Protein: CASSPGQGFGNTEAFF.

V is TRBV6-6 and J is TRBJ1-1; the D is unclear. V gave up 5 bases and J gave up 4 bases, with 11 bases separating them. The CDR3 has 13 amino acids. Germline V gene sequence: CDR1 MNHNY, CDR2 SVGAGI (reference sequence). The CDR3 sequence: CASSQTPGTEAFF. DNA for the CDR3: TGTGCCAGCAGTCAGACCCCGGGCACTGAAGCTTTCTTT.

This clone has only a few counts. This chain's CDR3 is CASSLTSGGSNEQFF. The CDR3 DNA sequence: TGTGCCAGCAGCTTGACTAGCGGGGGAAGCAATGAGCAGTTCTTC. The chain carries TRBV7-6 and TRBJ2-1; 12 bases line up with TRBD2. Per germline, CDR1 SGHVS and CDR2 FNYEAQ. V shed 3 bases and J 6 bases; nucleotides not matched to a gene: 3. The CDR3 runs to 15 residues.